The 9 T cell receptor beta chains given below trace back to one sample, sequenced in a study of regulatory T cells in long-lasting Graves disease. The time point here: persistent/refractory GD, antithyroid drugs over 5 years with positive TRAb. Preparation of the TCR library used RNA extracted from PBMCs. Arm-PCR of CDR3 regions and iRepertoire HTBI primers were the basis on which TCR beta libraries were built. TCRdb processed the multiplex PCR reads anew with MiXCR; each CDR3 protein has one entry. The table has fewer than 550,000 distinct CDR3 sequences, 20% to 25% seen once. The sequenced sample was peripheral blood mononuclear cells (PBMCs), obtained when the disease was refractory, from a patient treated with antithyroid drugs. These receptors were taken from a female donor with Graves disease.

The chain recombines TRBV10-3 with TRBJ2-2; D is ambiguous. Trimming removed 0 bases from V and 7 bases from J, with 6 bases in between. Per germline, CDR1 ENHRY and CDR2 SYGVKD. CDR3 length: 13 residues. The CDR3 DNA is TGTGCCATCAGTGAGTCAGATGGCGGGGAGCTGTTTTTT. Its protein is CAISESDGGELFF.

This clonotype was observed many times. The CDR3 spells CASSFQDAQANYGYTF. DNA for the CDR3: TGCGCCAGCAGCTTCCAGGACGCTCAGGCAAACTATGGCTACACCTTC. The J gene is TRBJ1-2, the V gene TRBV5-1; no firm D call. The V gene's germline CDR1 is SGHRS and CDR2 YFSETQ. V was pared by 2 bases and J by 2 bases, with 16 bases between. The CDR3 contains 16 residues.

The J gene is TRBJ2-2, the V gene TRBV5-4, with TRBD2 matching 8 bases. The V gene end was trimmed by 3 bases and the J gene end by 9 bases; junction bases not matched to a gene: 10. CDR1 is SGHNT, CDR2 YYREEE, per germline (reference sequence). The CDR3 extends over 15 amino acids. CDR3 nucleotides: TGTGCCAGCAGCTCACCTAGTTTAGCGGGGAGGGAGCTGTTTTTT. Its translation: CASSSPSLAGRELFF.

Only a few counts were recorded for this clonotype. This chain connects TRBV5-1 to TRBJ2-2; D uncertain. V lost 0 bases, J lost 2 bases, and 8 bases lay in between. Per germline, CDR1 SGHRS and CDR2 YFSETQ. The CDR3 spans 15 residues. CDR3 nucleotides: TGCGCCAGCAGCTTGGGTGTGTTAAACACCGGGGAGCTGTTTTTT. Amino acids: CASSLGVLNTGELFF.

This clonotype came up many times. V gene TRBV12-3 or TRBV12-4 combines with J gene TRBJ2-2; TRBD1 agrees at 8 bases. CDR3 length: 15 residues. J was trimmed by 9 bases and V by 6 bases; bases with no gene match: 12. CDR3 in amino acids: CASRPGFQGARELFF. In DNA form, the CDR3 reads TGTGCCAGCAGACCGGGGTTCCAGGGGGCGCGGGAGCTGTTTTTT.

The rearrangement links TRBV30 to TRBJ1-2, with D perhaps TRBD1 (5 bases). The CDR3 loop spans 13 amino acids. Germline values: CDR1 GTSNPN, CDR2 SVGIG (reference sequence). Trimming left V 3 bases short and J 8 bases short, with 16 bases between. The CDR3 DNA is TGTGCCTGGAGCCCGGGGGGGGGTAGGGGCTACACCTTC. It codes for CAWSPGGGRGYTF.

The chain has TRBV5-1 and TRBJ1-1; 10 nucleotides agree with TRBD1. CDR1 is SGHRS and CDR2 is YFSETQ in the germline V gene. Trimming took 2 bases from V and 4 from J; bases not matched to a gene: 8. The CDR3 totals 16 residues. The CDR3 DNA is TGCGCCAGCAGCTTAGATCAGGACAGGGGGATCACTGAAGCTTTCTTT. Its translation: CASSLDQDRGITEAFF.

There are many counts of this clonotype. V and J are TRBV19 and TRBJ1-1; tentatively, D is TRBD1 (5 bases). V lost 3 bases to trimming and J lost 7 bases, with 12 bases between them. This CDR3 has 13 amino acids. Germline V gives CDR1 LNHDA, CDR2 SQIVND (reference sequence). The CDR3 nucleotides read TGTGCCAGTAGTATGCGGGGGAACGGTGAAGCTTTCTTT. Translation gives CASSMRGNGEAFF.

This chain's CDR3 is CASSLSHYPNQPQHF. The CDR3 DNA is TGTGCCAGCAGCTTAAGTCACTACCCCAATCAGCCCCAGCATTTT. The J gene is TRBJ1-5, the V gene TRBV7-9; D is undetermined. Trimming left V 2 bases short and J 3 bases short, with 11 bases between. Germline CDR1 SEHNR, CDR2 FQNEAQ (reference sequence). This CDR3 is built from 15 residues.